Listed below are T cell receptor beta chains from one sample, sequenced in a study of blood T cell repertoires in COVID-19. Method: immunoSEQ multiplex PCR; TCRdb's copy keeps in-frame clones and lacks some. The repertoire holds over 85,000 clones, around nine tenths seen once, with roughly 8.1% in the top ten. Sequenced sample: peripheral blood. The receptors stem from a woman between 65 and 79 years old with acute or convalescent COVID-19. Each CDR3 is given with its conserved first and last residue. The D gene is left open where the match is weak. Clone size is not always given. Where it is, it says once, few, many or a class for expanded clones.

clone_size	v_call	j_call	d_call	cdr3_nt	cdr3_aa
.	TRBV24-1	TRBJ2-1	TRBD2	TGTGCCACCAGTGACACTAGCGGGGGGGGCTATGAGCAGTTCTTC	CATSDTSGGGYEQFF
.	TRBV5-8	TRBJ1-5	.	TGTGCCAGCAGCTTGGATCAGGGAAATCAGCCCCAGCATTTT	CASSLDQGNQPQHF
.	TRBV6-5	TRBJ1-2	TRBD1	TGTGCCAGCAGAGCAACAGGGGATCCCTATGGCTACACCTTC	CASRATGDPYGYTF
.	TRBV4-1	TRBJ2-3	TRBD2	TGCGCCAGCAGCCAAGAGGAACTAGCGGCCCCCTCGGAGACAGATACGCAGTATTTT	CASSQEELAAPSETDTQYF
.	TRBV27	TRBJ2-1	TRBD2	TGTGCCAGCAGTCCGGGCTTGGGACTAGCGTTCAATGAGCAGTTCTTC	CASSPGLGLAFNEQFF
few	TRBV10-3	TRBJ1-5	.	TGTGCCATCAGTGGTCCCTCTGATCAGCCCCAGCATTTT	CAISGPSDQPQHF
.	TRBV19	TRBJ2-3	.	TGTGCCAGTAGTATAGGGGGGGGGCTTACAGATACGCAGTATTTT	CASSIGGGLTDTQYF
.	TRBV18	TRBJ1-3	.	TGTGCCAGCTCGAGGTTGGAAGCTGGAAACACCATATATTTT	CASSRLEAGNTIYF
.	TRBV6-6	TRBJ2-5	TRBD2	TGTGCCAGCAGTTACTCCAATGCGGGGGGAAAGACCCAGTACTTC	CASSYSNAGGKTQYF
.	TRBV3-1/TRBV3-2	TRBJ2-1	.	TGTGCCAGCAGCCAAGTGCGAGGCCATGAGCAGTTCTTC	CASSQVRGHEQFF
once	TRBV6-5	TRBJ1-2	.	TGTGCCAGCAGTTCAGCAGGGAACTATGGCTACACCTTC	CASSSAGNYGYTF
.	TRBV5-1	TRBJ2-1	TRBD2	TGCGCCAGCAGCTTGAACGGGGGGGCCCCCTACAATGAGCAGTTCTTC	CASSLNGGAPYNEQFF
.	TRBV3-1/TRBV3-2	TRBJ2-7	.	TGTGCCAGCAGCCCCGGGATTTATTCCTACGAGCAGTACTTC	CASSPGIYSYEQYF
.	TRBV24-1	TRBJ1-5	.	TGTGCCACACAGGACAGTAACAATCAGCCCCAGCATTTT	CATQDSNNQPQHF
.	TRBV29-1	TRBJ2-1	.	TGCAGCGCCGGACAGTCAATGAACTCCTACAATGAGCAGTTCTTC	CSAGQSMNSYNEQFF
.	TRBV5-1	TRBJ1-2	.	TGCGCCAGCAGGGACGGACTCTATGGCTACACCTTC	CASRDGLYGYTF
.	TRBV5-1	TRBJ2-7	.	TGCGCCAGCAGCTTGGTCGCCGCGACTAGCTCCTACGAGCAGTACTTC	CASSLVAATSSYEQYF
once	TRBV7-3	TRBJ2-1	TRBD2	TGTGCCAGCAGCTTAAGGTCCGGGACTAGGGCCGATGAGCAGTTCTTC	CASSLRSGTRADEQFF
.	TRBV18	TRBJ2-1	TRBD2	TGTGCCAGCTCACCGGGACTAGCGGTCTATGAGCAGTTCTTC	CASSPGLAVYEQFF
once	TRBV5-1	TRBJ1-1	TRBD1	TGCGCCAGCAGCTTCAGGGGGATCGGGAACACTGAAGCTTTCTTT	CASSFRGIGNTEAFF
.	TRBV6-5	TRBJ2-1	.	TGTGCCAGCAGTTACCTCGGTGAGCAGTTCTTC	CASSYLGEQFF
.	TRBV11-2	TRBJ2-1	.	TGTGCCAGCAGGACAATGGGGGCGCCTTACAATGAGCAGTTCTTC	CASRTMGAPYNEQFF
.	TRBV2	TRBJ2-7	TRBD2	TGTGCCAGCAGTGACGCCAAACTAGCGGGGGGAACCTACGAGCAGTACTTC	CASSDAKLAGGTYEQYF
.	TRBV3-1/TRBV3-2	TRBJ2-2	.	TGTGCCAGCAGCCAAGGGGGGACTGGGCAGCTGTTTTTT	CASSQGGTGQLFF
.	TRBV28	TRBJ1-5	TRBD1	TGTGCCAGCAGACTAAGGACAGGGGATCAGCCCCAGCATTTT	CASRLRTGDQPQHF
.	TRBV3-1/TRBV3-2	TRBJ2-2	TRBD2	TGTGCCAGCAGCGACGAGCGGGGGTGGACCGGGGAGCTGTTTTTT	CASSDERGWTGELFF
once	TRBV3-1/TRBV3-2	TRBJ2-5	TRBD1	TGTGCCAGCAGACTCCCGGGACAGCCTATCCAGTACTTC	CASRLPGQPIQYF